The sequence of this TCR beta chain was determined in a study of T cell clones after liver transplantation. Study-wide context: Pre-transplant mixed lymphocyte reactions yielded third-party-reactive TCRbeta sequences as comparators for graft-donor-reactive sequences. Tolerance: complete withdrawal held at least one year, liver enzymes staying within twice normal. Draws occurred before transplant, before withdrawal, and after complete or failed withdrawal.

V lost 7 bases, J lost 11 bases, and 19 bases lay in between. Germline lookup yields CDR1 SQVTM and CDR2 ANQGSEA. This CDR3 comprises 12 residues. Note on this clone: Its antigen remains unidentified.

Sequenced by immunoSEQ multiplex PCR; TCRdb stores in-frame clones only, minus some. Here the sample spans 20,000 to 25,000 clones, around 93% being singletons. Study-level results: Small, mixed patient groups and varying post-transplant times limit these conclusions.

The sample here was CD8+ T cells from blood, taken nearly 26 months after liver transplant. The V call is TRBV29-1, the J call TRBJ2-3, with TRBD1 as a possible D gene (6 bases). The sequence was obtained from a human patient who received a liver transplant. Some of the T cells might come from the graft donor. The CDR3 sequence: CSGRGGKHQQYF. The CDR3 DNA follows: TGCAGCGGCAGAGGGGGAAAGCACCAGCAGTATTTT.